Below, 26 T cell receptor beta chains from the same sample are listed, as sequenced in a study of radiation and T cells in renal cell carcinoma. The sample's time point: baseline pretreatment blood. Treatment given: 15 Gy SBRT to primary tumor, nephrectomy 4 weeks later. Clones were read by immunoSEQ multiplex PCR, and TCRdb kept only the in-frame ones, dropping some. The table lists tens of thousands of clones, 82% of them singletons. The sample in question was blood, obtained from a patient whose treatment included radiotherapy and nephrectomy. These receptor sequences come from a man aged 55 to 70 with renal cell carcinoma.

This chain links TRBV5-1 with TRBJ2-1; D gene ambiguous. V was shortened by 7 bases and J by 4 bases, with 15 bases between the two germline ends. The CDR3 extends over 14 amino acids. Germline assignment: CDR1 SGHRS and CDR2 YFSETQ. The CDR3 DNA sequence: TGCGCCAGCGGCCGCAGTCAGCCATACAATGAGCAGTTCTTC. The encoded protein is CASGRSQPYNEQFF.

This chain connects TRBV5-5 to TRBJ2-1; TRBD2 agrees at 10 bases. Germline CDR1 SGHKS, CDR2 YYEKEE (reference sequence). CDR3 length: 19 residues. The trim removed 6 bases at V and 3 bases at J, leaving 18 bases unmatched. The CDR3 is CASMPGATQAGGFYNEQFF. The CDR3 nucleotides are TGTGCCAGCATGCCTGGTGCAACACAAGCGGGAGGGTTCTACAATGAGCAGTTCTTC.

This clone appeared once. This chain uses TRBV4-2 with TRBJ2-7; 7 bases match TRBD1. Germline V lookup: CDR1 LGHNA, CDR2 YNFKEQ. This CDR3 has 14 residues. Losses at the gene ends were 0 bases for V and 7 bases for J; bases not matched to a gene: 6. The CDR3 reads CASSQDLRDREQYF. DNA for the CDR3: TGTGCCAGCAGCCAAGATCTTAGGGACAGAGAGCAGTACTTC.

The genes are TRBV6-5 and TRBJ2-7; possible D gene TRBD2, 5 bases. The CDR3 runs to 13 residues. CDR1 is MNHEY and CDR2 is SVGAGI in the germline V gene. The germline V and J ends were trimmed by 3 bases and 6 bases, with 12 bases remaining between them. The CDR3: CASSYRESGEQYF. DNA of the CDR3: TGTGCCAGCAGTTATCGGGAATCTGGCGAGCAGTACTTC.

This clone was seen more than once but under ten times. The chain recombines TRBV25-1 with TRBJ1-3; 7 nucleotides match TRBD1. CDR3 size: 13 residues. Germline CDR1 reads MGHDK; CDR2 reads SYGVNS. The V gene end was trimmed by 8 bases and the J gene end by 2 bases; junction bases not matched to a gene: 3. The CDR3 loop reads CASAQGAGNTIYF. The DNA of the CDR3 is TGTGCCAGCGCCCAGGGGGCTGGAAACACCATATATTTT.

The V call is TRBV5-1, the J call TRBJ2-1; D possibly corresponds to TRBD2 (7 bases). The CDR3 sequence is 14 residues long. Germline V CDR1 and CDR2: SGHRS, YFSETQ. Trimming cost V 0 bases and J 9 bases, with 13 bases left between them. The CDR3 DNA reads as TGCGCCAGCAGCTTGGTCCAGGGGAGGGGTGAGCAGTTCTTC. Protein: CASSLVQGRGEQFF.

The chain combines TRBV18 with TRBJ1-1; TRBD1 is a possible D gene (6 bases). The V gene lost 5 bases and the J gene lost 1 base, with 14 bases spanning the gap. The germline V gene has CDR1 KGHSH and CDR2 LQKENI. The CDR3 length is 15 residues. The CDR3 nucleotides are TGTGCCAGCTCATATCGGGGGCTTCAGAACACTGAAGCTTTCTTT. Translated: CASSYRGLQNTEAFF.

The V call is TRBV18, the J call TRBJ2-3; 14 nucleotides line up with TRBD2. Looked up from germline, CDR1 is KGHSH and CDR2 is LQKENI. CDR3 size: 17 residues. V shed 6 bases, J shed 5 bases, and the junction held 10 bases outside the gene matches. The CDR3 region is CASSQTPGTSGRDTQYF. The CDR3 DNA reads as TGTGCCAGCTCCCAAACCCCCGGGACTAGCGGGAGAGATACGCAGTATTTT.

Remarks on this clone: The germline gene is not matched at one end of the junction; a read error may be the cause. The chain uses TRBV4-2 and TRBJ2-1; the match to TRBD2 covers 15 bases. The germline V gene encodes CDR1 LGHNA and CDR2 YNFKEQ. The length of the CDR3 is 15 residues. CDR3 sequence (DNA): TGTGTCAGCAGCCAACCGGGGACTAGCGGGAGGGAGCAGTTCTTC. It encodes CVSSQPGTSGREQFF.

Note on this clone: One junction end disagrees with the germline gene, perhaps due to a read error. This chain joins TRBV27 and TRBJ1-2; D uncertain. CDR1 MNHEY and CDR2 SMNVEV come from the germline V gene (reference sequence). This CDR3 region has 13 residues. The CDR3: CASSLWPAARLAF. CDR3 sequence (DNA): TGTGCCAGCAGTTTATGGCCGGCGGCCCGGTTGGCTTTC.

This clone was found a few times. The rearrangement uses TRBV28 and TRBJ2-2; D call uncertain. CDR3 length equals 14 residues. The V and J ends lost 8 bases and 3 bases respectively, with 13 bases between them. From germline, CDR1 is MDHEN and CDR2 SYDVKM. DNA for the CDR3: TGTGCCAGCGAATATAACCAGTACACCGGGGAGCTGTTTTTT. Its protein is CASEYNQYTGELFF.

The rearrangement links TRBV5-6 to TRBJ2-1, with 14 bases lining up with TRBD2. The CDR3 runs 18 residues. V shed 3 bases, J shed 11 bases, and the junction held 16 bases outside the gene matches. Germline V gene sequence: CDR1 SGHDT, CDR2 YYEEEE. The DNA for the CDR3 is TGTGCCAGCAGCTCCGGGACTAGCGGGAGAATAAGAAACCTTAAGCAGTTCTTC. It specifies CASSSGTSGRIRNLKQFF.

The chain joins TRBV7-9 to TRBJ2-2; 13 bases match TRBD2. The germline CDR1 and CDR2 sequences are SEHNR and FQNEAQ (reference sequence). CDR3 length: 16 residues. With V trimmed by 4 bases and J by 4 bases, 3 bases remained unmatched. CDR3 in amino acids: CASSWGTSGITGELFF. CDR3 DNA sequence: TGTGCCAGCAGCTGGGGGACTAGCGGGATCACCGGGGAGCTGTTTTTT. Based on the CDR3 plus reference TRBV7-9 and TRBJ2-2, the full variable domain is DTGVSQNPRHKITKRGQNVTFRCDPISEHNRLYWYRQTLGQGPEFLTYFQNEAQLEKSRLLSDRFSAERPKGSFSTLEIQRTEQGDSAMYLCASSWGTSGITGELFFGEGSRLTVL.

The chain recombines TRBV27 with TRBJ1-5; weak D call: TRBD1 (5 bases). The germline V gene has CDR1 MNHEY and CDR2 SMNVEV (reference sequence). V lost 7 bases, J lost 5 bases, and 12 bases lay in between. This CDR3 has 13 residues. The CDR3 reads CASNGTPDQPQHF. DNA for the CDR3: TGTGCCAGCAATGGGACCCCAGATCAGCCCCAGCATTTT.

CDR3 sequence reads: CASSVAPGLSLKNIQYF. The CDR3 DNA reads TGTGCCAGCAGCGTAGCTCCGGGACTAAGCCTTAAAAACATTCAGTACTTC. This chain uses TRBV9 with TRBJ2-4; 7 bases map to TRBD2. Germline trimming cut 0 bases from V and 4 bases from J; bases unmatched to any gene: 10. The CDR3 runs to 17 residues. CDR1 SGDLS and CDR2 YYNGEE come from the germline V gene.

In its sample, this clone was seen a few times. V usage is TRBV6-1 and J usage is TRBJ1-5; D may be TRBD1 (5 bases). V lost 4 bases and J lost 1, with 14 bases in between. The CDR3 is 16 amino acids. CDR1 and CDR2 from the germline V gene are MNHNS and SASEGT. DNA of the CDR3: TGTGCCAGCAGTGCCCGCACGGGGCAAAGCAATCAGCCCCAGCATTTT. Amino acid sequence: CASSARTGQSNQPQHF.

The chain has TRBV10-1 and TRBJ1-3; D remains ambiguous. Trimming took 3 bases from V and 0 from J, leaving 21 bases between them. Germline V gene sequence: CDR1 WNHNN, CDR2 SYGVQD (reference sequence). The CDR3 has 19 residues. The CDR3 spells CASSDGGLLQPSSGNTIYF. The CDR3 region has the DNA TGCGCCAGCAGTGATGGAGGGCTCCTTCAACCTTCCTCTGGAAACACCATATATTTT.

CDR3 sequence (DNA): TGTGCCTGGAGTGTACCGGGGGTGGGCAATCAGCCCCAGCATTTT. It is translated as CAWSVPGVGNQPQHF. This chain joins TRBV30 and TRBJ1-5, with D possibly TRBD1 on 5 matching bases. Trimming cost V 0 bases and J 2 bases, with 11 bases left between them. CDR1 and CDR2 from the germline V gene are GTSNPN and SVGIG (reference sequence). The length of the CDR3 is 15 residues.

The gene calls are TRBV4-1 and TRBJ2-7; D is uncertain. Trimming pared 0 bases from V and 0 bases from J, leaving 12 bases between. CDR1 is MGHRA, CDR2 YSYEKL, per germline. The CDR3 runs to 16 residues. CDR3 sequence: CASSQEAVSPSYEQYF. The CDR3 coding sequence is TGCGCCAGCAGCCAAGAGGCGGTCAGCCCCTCCTACGAGCAGTACTTC.

This chain joins TRBV7-8 and TRBJ2-3; 8 nucleotides align to TRBD2. Germline V gives CDR1 SGHVS, CDR2 FQNEAQ. V was clipped by 4 bases and J by 1 base; unmatched bases: 7. The CDR3 totals 16 residues. CDR3 bases: TGTGCCAGCAGCTCAAAGACTAGCGTTCGCACAGATACGCAGTATTTT. It codes for CASSSKTSVRTDTQYF.

This sequence joins TRBV10-3 and TRBJ2-2; D call uncertain. Germline CDR1 is ENHRY and CDR2 is SYGVKD. The CDR3 contains 15 residues. V lost 0 bases to trimming and J lost 3 bases, with 8 bases between them. DNA for the CDR3: TGTGCCATCAGTGAGTCGACCGGCCACACCGGGGAGCTGTTTTTT. Its translation: CAISESTGHTGELFF.

This clone was recorded a few times. The chain employs TRBV6-4 and TRBJ1-1, with a tentative D call TRBD1 (6 bases). In germline, CDR1 is MRHNA, CDR2 SNTAGT. Trimming shortened V by 4 bases and J by 5 bases, and 11 bases separated the two germline ends. The CDR3 loop spans 13 amino acids. The CDR3: CASSGTGKTEAFF. CDR3 DNA sequence: TGTGCCAGCAGTGGAACAGGGAAAACTGAAGCTTTCTTT.

This sequence joins TRBV18 and TRBJ1-1; no definite D call. The CDR3 contains 13 residues. Germline V gene lookup returns CDR1 KGHSH and CDR2 LQKENI. V shed 6 bases and J shed 11 bases, with 19 bases lying between them. CDR3 bases: TGTGCCAGCTCTCCCGGGCGGGTCAGTGAGGCTTTCTTT. Translated, it gives CASSPGRVSEAFF. Full variable domain (missing parts from reference TRBV18 and TRBJ1-1): NAGVMQNPRHLVRRRGQEARLRCSPMKGHSHVYWYRQLPEEGLKFMVYLQKENIIDESGMPKERFSAEFPKEGPSILRIQQVVRGDSAAYFCASSPGRVSEAFFGQGTRLTVV.

V usage is TRBV9 and J usage is TRBJ2-1; D is tentatively TRBD1 or TRBD2 (5 bases each). There are 15 residues in the CDR3. Germline loops: CDR1 SGDLS, CDR2 YYNGEE. V lost 3 bases, J lost 0 bases, and 10 bases lay in between. The CDR3 sequence is CASSATGTSYNEQFF. The CDR3 DNA reads as TGTGCCAGCAGCGCCACCGGGACCTCCTACAATGAGCAGTTCTTC.

The chain employs TRBV5-1 and TRBJ2-1, with D perhaps matching TRBD2 (6 bases). The germline gives CDR1 SGHRS, CDR2 YFSETQ. With 0 bases removed from V and 5 bases from J, the gap between germline ends came to 12 bases. The CDR3 loop spans 15 amino acids. The CDR3 loop is CASSLVSGNHNEQFF. The CDR3 DNA is TGCGCCAGCAGCTTGGTTAGCGGAAACCACAATGAGCAGTTCTTC. The full variable domain, in which reference TRBV5-1 and TRBJ2-1 provide the parts outside the CDR3, is KAGVTQTPRYLIKTRGQQVTLSCSPISGHRSVSWYQQTPGQGLQFLFEYFSETQRNKGNFPGRFSGRQFSNSRSEMNVSTLELGDSALYLCASSLVSGNHNEQFFGPGTRLTVL.

This clone was observed a handful of times. CDR3 sequence reads: CSVDSVRGYTF. Here the CDR3 DNA reads TGCAGTGTCGACAGCGTTCGGGGCTACACCTTC. The chain has TRBV20-1 and TRBJ1-2; D is possibly TRBD1 (5 bases). Germline CDR1 is DFQATT and CDR2 is SNEGSKA (reference sequence). CDR3 length equals 11 residues. Trimming cost V 7 bases and J 8 bases, with 14 bases left between them.